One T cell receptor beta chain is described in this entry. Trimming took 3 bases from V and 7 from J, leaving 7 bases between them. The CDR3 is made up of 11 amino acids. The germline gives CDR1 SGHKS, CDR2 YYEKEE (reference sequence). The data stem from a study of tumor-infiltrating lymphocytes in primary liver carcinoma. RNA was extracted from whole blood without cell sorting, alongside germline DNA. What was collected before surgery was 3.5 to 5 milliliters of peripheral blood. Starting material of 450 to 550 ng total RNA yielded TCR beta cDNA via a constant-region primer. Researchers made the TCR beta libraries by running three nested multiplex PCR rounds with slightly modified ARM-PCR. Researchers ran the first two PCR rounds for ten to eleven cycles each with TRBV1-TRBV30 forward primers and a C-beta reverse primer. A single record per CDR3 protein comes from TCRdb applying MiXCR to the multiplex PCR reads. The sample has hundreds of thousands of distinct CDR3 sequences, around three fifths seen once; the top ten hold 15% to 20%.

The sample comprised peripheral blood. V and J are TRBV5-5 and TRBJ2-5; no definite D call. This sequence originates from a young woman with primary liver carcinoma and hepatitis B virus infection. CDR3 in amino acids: CASSSRTTQYF. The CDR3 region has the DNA TGTGCCAGCAGCTCGCGGACGACCCAGTACTTC. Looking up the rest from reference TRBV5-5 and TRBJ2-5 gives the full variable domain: DAGVTQSPTHLIKTRGQQVTLRCSPISGHKSVSWYQQVLGQGPQFIFQYYEKEERGRGNFPDRFSARQFPNYSSELNVNALLLGDSALYLCASSSRTTQYFGPGTRLLVL.